This T cell receptor (beta chain) was found in a study of blood T cell repertoires in COVID-19. Libraries were prepared by immunoSEQ multiplex PCR; TCRdb keeps only in-frame clonotypes and omits some of them. This table holds around 150,000 clones, 85% found once. The clonotype was recovered from a human donor with acute or convalescent COVID-19. The donor label of this sample is uncertain. The sample taken for sequencing was peripheral blood.

The CDR3 sequence: CASSQVFGTRLRDEQFF. CDR3 nucleotides: TGTGCCAGCAGCCAAGTTTTCGGGACTCGACTCAGGGATGAGCAGTTCTTC. The chain couples TRBV14 to TRBJ2-1; a possible D gene is TRBD2 (6 bases). This CDR3 has 17 amino acids. CDR1 and CDR2 from the germline V gene are SGHDN and FVKESK. With 1 base removed from V and 8 bases from J, the gap between germline ends came to 21 bases.